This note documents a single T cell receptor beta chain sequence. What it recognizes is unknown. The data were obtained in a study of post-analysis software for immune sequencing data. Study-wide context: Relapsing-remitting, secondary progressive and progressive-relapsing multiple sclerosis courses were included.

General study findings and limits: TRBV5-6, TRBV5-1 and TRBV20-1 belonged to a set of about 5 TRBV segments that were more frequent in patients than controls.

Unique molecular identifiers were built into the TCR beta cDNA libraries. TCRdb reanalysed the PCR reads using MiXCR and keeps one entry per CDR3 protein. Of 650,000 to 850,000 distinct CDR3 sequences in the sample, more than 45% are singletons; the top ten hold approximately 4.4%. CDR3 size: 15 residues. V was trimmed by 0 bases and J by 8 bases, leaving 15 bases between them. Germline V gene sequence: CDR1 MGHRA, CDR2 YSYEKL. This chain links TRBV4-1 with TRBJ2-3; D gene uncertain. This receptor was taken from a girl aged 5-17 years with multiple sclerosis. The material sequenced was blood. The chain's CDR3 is CASSQDHEVFGTQYF. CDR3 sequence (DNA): TGCGCCAGCAGCCAAGATCATGAGGTTTTCGGTACGCAGTATTTT.